The T cell receptor (beta chain) under discussion was sequenced for a study of early T cells in non-severe SARS-CoV-2 infection. The germline V gene has CDR1 DFQATT and CDR2 SNEGSKA (reference sequence). V was trimmed by 6 bases and J by 2 bases, leaving 15 bases between them. This CDR3 comprises 14 residues. Unique molecular identifiers (one per individual cDNA molecule) were attached. MiXCR, applied by TCRdb to the 5' RACE reads, yields one record per CDR3 protein. The table records some 30,000 distinct CDR3 sequences, 5.5% to 8% of them present only once. Sequencing was done on a sample of whole blood. The chain links TRBV20-1 to TRBJ2-3; D may be TRBD1 (6 bases). The receptor was isolated from an adult who was a healthcare worker with PCR-confirmed SARS-CoV-2 infection or an uninfected control (not recorded which). The CDR3 DNA reads TGCAGTGCAGCCAGGGGACGGGACACAGATACGCAGTATTTT. Protein sequence: CSAARGRDTDTQYF.